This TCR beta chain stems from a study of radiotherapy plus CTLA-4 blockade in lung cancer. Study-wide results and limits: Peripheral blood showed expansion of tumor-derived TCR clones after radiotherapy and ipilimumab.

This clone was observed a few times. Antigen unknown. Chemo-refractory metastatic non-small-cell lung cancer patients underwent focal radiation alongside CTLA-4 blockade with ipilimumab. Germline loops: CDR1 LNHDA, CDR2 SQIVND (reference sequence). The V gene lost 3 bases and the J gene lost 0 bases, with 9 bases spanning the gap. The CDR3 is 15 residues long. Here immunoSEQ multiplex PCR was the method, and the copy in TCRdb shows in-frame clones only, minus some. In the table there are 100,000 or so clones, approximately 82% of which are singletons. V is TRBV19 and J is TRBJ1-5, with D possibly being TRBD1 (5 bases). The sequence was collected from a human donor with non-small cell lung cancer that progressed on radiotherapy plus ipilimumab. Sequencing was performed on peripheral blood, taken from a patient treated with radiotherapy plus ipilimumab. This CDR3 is CASSIGAGSNQPQHF. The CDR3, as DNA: TGTGCCAGTAGTATCGGGGCGGGTAGCAATCAGCCCCAGCATTTT. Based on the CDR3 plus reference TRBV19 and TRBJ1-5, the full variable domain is DGGITQSPKYLFRKEGQNVTLSCEQNLNHDAMYWYRQDPGQGLRLIYYSQIVNDFQKGDIAEGYSVSREKKESFPLTVTSAQKNPTAFYLCASSIGAGSNQPQHFGDGTRLSIL.